This paragraph reports one T cell receptor beta chain. The sample is drawn from a study of blood T cell repertoires in COVID-19. Ages ranged from roughly 18 to 100 years, with residence in 24 US areas. What the recovered Cohort 3 donors had was two negative PCRs, clearance, or symptom resolution. Method: immunoSEQ multiplex PCR; TCRdb's copy keeps in-frame clones and lacks some. The sample shows around 360,000 clones, about 88% of them seen only once. Trimming shortened V by 6 bases and J by 5 bases, and 17 bases separated the two germline ends. Germline V lookup: CDR1 MDHEN, CDR2 SYDVKM. The CDR3 has 15 amino acids.

The sample consisted of PBMCs or T cells enriched from blood (not recorded which). The chain recombines TRBV28 with TRBJ1-5; possibly TRBD1 for D (5 bases). This receptor was obtained from a young woman who had recovered from COVID-19. Here the CDR3 reads CASRGGDGFDQPQHF. CDR3 DNA sequence: TGTGCCAGCAGGGGGGGGGATGGTTTTGATCAGCCCCAGCATTTT.